This T cell receptor beta chain was captured by sequencing in a study of beta chain features in type 1 diabetes. Germline loops: CDR1 SGHDN, CDR2 FVKESK. V was cut by 6 bases and J by 3 bases, with 14 bases left in between. The CDR3 totals 14 residues. Whole-study findings and limits: Within each of all four CD4+ subsets, Type 1 diabetes patients had TCRB CDR3s that were moderately but significantly shorter.

This clone showed up just a few times. As yet, its antigen is unknown. The isolated RNA, all of it, was reverse transcribed, so expressed TCRB transcripts were what got sequenced. Here immunoSEQ multiplex PCR was the method, and the copy in TCRdb shows in-frame clones only, minus some. Of approximately 120,000 clones in the sample, approximately 15% were seen once. The receptor was isolated from a man aged 18 to 29 with type 1 diabetes. The sample was central memory CD4+ T cells from blood. This chain joins TRBV14 and TRBJ1-2; D is perhaps TRBD1 (6 bases). The CDR3 loop is CASSPPGTHYGYTF. CDR3 sequence (DNA): TGTGCCAGCAGTCCTCCCGGGACACACTATGGCTACACCTTC.